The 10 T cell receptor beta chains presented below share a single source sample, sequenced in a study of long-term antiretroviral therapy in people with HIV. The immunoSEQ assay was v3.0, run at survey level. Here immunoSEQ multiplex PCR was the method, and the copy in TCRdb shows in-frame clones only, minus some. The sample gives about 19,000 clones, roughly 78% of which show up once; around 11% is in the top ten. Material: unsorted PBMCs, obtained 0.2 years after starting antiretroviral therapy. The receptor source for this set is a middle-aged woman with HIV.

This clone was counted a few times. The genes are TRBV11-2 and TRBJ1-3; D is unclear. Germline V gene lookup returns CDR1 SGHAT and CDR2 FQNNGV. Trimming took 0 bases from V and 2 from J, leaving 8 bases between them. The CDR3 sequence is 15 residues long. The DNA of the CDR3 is TGTGCCAGCAGCTTAGAGTGGTCGGCTGGAAACACCATATATTTT. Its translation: CASSLEWSAGNTIYF. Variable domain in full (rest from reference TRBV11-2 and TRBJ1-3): EAGVAQSPRYKIIEKRQSVAFWCNPISGHATLYWYQQILGQGPKLLIQFQNNGVVDDSQLPKDRFSAERLKGVDSTLKIQPAKLEDSAVYLCASSLEWSAGNTIYFGEGSWLTVV.

The CDR3 coding sequence is TGTGCCAGCAGCTCCGGGACTAGCGGCCACAATGAGCAGTTCTTC. Its translation: CASSSGTSGHNEQFF. V and J are TRBV7-8 and TRBJ2-1, with 11 bases identical to TRBD2. CDR3 length: 15 amino acids. V gave up 4 bases and J gave up 5 bases; unmatched junction bases: 4. The germline V gene has CDR1 SGHVS and CDR2 FQNEAQ.

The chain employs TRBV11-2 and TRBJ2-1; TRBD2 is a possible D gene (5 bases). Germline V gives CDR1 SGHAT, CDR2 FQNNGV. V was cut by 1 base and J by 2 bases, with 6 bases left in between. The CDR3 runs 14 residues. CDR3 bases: TGTGCCAGCAGCTTAGTACTAGCCTACAATGAGCAGTTCTTC. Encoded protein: CASSLVLAYNEQFF.

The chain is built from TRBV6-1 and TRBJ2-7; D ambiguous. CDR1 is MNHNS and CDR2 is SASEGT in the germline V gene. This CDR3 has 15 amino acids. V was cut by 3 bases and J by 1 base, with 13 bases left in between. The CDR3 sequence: CASSESVAESYEQYF. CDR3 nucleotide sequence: TGTGCCAGCAGTGAGAGCGTGGCAGAATCCTACGAGCAGTACTTC.

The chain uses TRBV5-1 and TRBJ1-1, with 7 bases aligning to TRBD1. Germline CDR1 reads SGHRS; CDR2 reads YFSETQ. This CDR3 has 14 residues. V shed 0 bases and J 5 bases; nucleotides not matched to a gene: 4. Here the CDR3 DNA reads TGCGCCAGCAGCTTGGAACAGGGGAGGACTGAAGCTTTCTTT. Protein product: CASSLEQGRTEAFF.

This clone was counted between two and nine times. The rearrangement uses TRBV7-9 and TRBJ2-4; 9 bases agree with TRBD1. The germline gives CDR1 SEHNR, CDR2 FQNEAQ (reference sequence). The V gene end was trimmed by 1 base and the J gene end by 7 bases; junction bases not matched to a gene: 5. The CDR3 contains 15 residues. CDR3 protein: CASSLGGQGMNIQYF. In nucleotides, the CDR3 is TGTGCCAGCAGCTTAGGTGGACAGGGGATGAACATTCAGTACTTC.

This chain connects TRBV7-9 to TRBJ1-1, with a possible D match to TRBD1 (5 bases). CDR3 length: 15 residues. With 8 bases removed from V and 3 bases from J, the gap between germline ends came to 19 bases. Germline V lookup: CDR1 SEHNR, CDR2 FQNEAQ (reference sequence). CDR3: CASSQRGRFDTEAFF. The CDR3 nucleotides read TGTGCCAGCTCTCAAAGGGGCAGGTTCGACACTGAAGCTTTCTTT.

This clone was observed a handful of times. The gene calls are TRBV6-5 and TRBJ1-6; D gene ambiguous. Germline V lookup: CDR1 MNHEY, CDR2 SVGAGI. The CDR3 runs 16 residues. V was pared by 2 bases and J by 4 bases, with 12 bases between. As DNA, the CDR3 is TGTGCCAGCAGTTACCATTCGACTAAATATAATTCACCCCTCCACTTT. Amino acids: CASSYHSTKYNSPLHF.

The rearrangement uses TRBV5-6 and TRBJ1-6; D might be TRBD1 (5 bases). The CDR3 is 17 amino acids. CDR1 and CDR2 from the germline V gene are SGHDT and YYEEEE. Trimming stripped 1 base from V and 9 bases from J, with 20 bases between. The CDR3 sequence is CASSLIGAPDVSSPLHF. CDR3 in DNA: TGTGCCAGCAGCTTGATTGGGGCCCCGGACGTAAGTTCACCCCTCCACTTT.

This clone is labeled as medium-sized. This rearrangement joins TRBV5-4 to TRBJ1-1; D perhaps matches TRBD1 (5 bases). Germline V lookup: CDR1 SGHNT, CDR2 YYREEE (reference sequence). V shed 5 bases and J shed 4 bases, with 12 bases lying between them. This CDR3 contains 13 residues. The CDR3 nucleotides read TGTGCCAGCAGTTTTCAGGGAGGCACTGAAGCTTTCTTT. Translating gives CASSFQGGTEAFF.